Presented here are 14 T cell receptor beta chains from one specimen sequenced in a study of early T cells in non-severe SARS-CoV-2 infection. TCRdb recomputed calls from the 5' RACE reads with MiXCR, one row per CDR3 protein. The sample consists of tens of thousands of distinct CDR3 sequences, approximately 15% of them appearing once. The source material was whole blood, sampled at baseline. The receptors were gathered from an adult who was a healthcare worker with PCR-confirmed SARS-CoV-2 infection or an uninfected control (not recorded which).

The chain combines TRBV12-3 or TRBV12-4 with TRBJ1-5; D ambiguous. The CDR3 contains 12 residues. Trimming stripped 6 bases from V and 6 bases from J, with 9 bases between. CDR3 in DNA: TGTGCCAGCAGGCAGGATAGTCAGCCCCAGCATTTT. Its translation is CASRQDSQPQHF.

Many counts were recorded for this clonotype. The chain is built from TRBV20-1 and TRBJ1-6; TRBD1 might be the D (6 bases). The CDR3 has 15 amino acids. Between the trimmed V and J ends, which lost 3 bases and 4 bases, there was a span of 13 bases. Germline CDR1 and CDR2: DFQATT and SNEGSKA (reference sequence). CDR3 DNA: TGCAGTGCTAGTTTCAGGGGCGTTTATAATTCACCCCTCCACTTT. Protein product: CSASFRGVYNSPLHF.

V gene TRBV18 combines with J gene TRBJ2-3; D possibly matches TRBD1 or TRBD2 (6 bases each). The germline gives CDR1 KGHSH, CDR2 LQKENI. The ends were cut back, 3 bases at V and 2 bases at J, with 15 bases in the middle. This CDR3 has 16 residues. The chain's CDR3 is CASSPLRGRTTDTQYF. CDR3 in DNA: TGTGCCAGCTCACCCCTACGGGGGCGCACCACAGATACGCAGTATTTT.

The CDR3 here is CASSSRRENGYNEQFF. CDR3 nucleotide sequence: TGTGCCAGCAGTTCCAGGCGGGAGAATGGCTACAATGAGCAGTTCTTC. The chain recombines TRBV6-2 or TRBV6-3 with TRBJ2-1; TRBD2 aligns across 7 bases. Germline assignment: CDR1 MNHEY and CDR2 SVGEGT. CDR3 size: 16 residues. V lost 4 bases and J lost 3; bases outside the gene matches: 9.

This clonotype was picked up a small number of times. The gene calls are TRBV19 and TRBJ2-3; D possibly matches TRBD1 or TRBD2 (5 bases each). The ends were cut back, 5 bases at V and 5 bases at J, with 14 bases in the middle. The CDR3 contains 14 residues. Germline-derived CDR1 and CDR2 are LNHDA and SQIVND (reference sequence). This chain's CDR3 is CASSQGEGGDTQYF. The CDR3 nucleotides are TGTGCCAGTAGTCAAGGGGAAGGAGGAGATACGCAGTATTTT.

The chain links TRBV18 to TRBJ2-4, with TRBD2 as a possible D gene (6 bases). Germline CDR1 KGHSH, CDR2 LQKENI. This CDR3 spans 14 amino acids. V lost 3 bases and J lost 9, with 15 bases in between. CDR3 in amino acids: CASSPEAGRSIQYF. The CDR3 DNA reads as TGTGCCAGCTCACCCGAGGCAGGGAGGAGCATTCAGTACTTC.

In its sample, this clonotype was seen a few times. CDR3 protein: CASSMAGFPNQPQHF. The CDR3 DNA is TGTGCCAGTAGTATGGCAGGGTTCCCCAATCAGCCCCAGCATTTT. V is TRBV19 and J is TRBJ1-5; perhaps TRBD1 as D (5 bases). The germline V gene encodes CDR1 LNHDA and CDR2 SQIVND (reference sequence). V was shortened by 3 bases and J by 3 bases, with 12 bases between the two germline ends. There are 15 residues in the CDR3. Variable domain in full (rest from reference TRBV19 and TRBJ1-5): DGGITQSPKYLFRKEGQNVTLSCEQNLNHDAMYWYRQDPGQGLRLIYYSQIVNDFQKGDIAEGYSVSREKKESFPLTVTSAQKNPTAFYLCASSMAGFPNQPQHFGDGTRLSIL.

Here the CDR3 reads CASSFTSGHEQYF. CDR3 nucleotide sequence: TGTGCCAGCAGCTTCACGTCAGGTCACGAGCAGTACTTC. The chain recombines TRBV5-5 with TRBJ2-7; D gene uncertain. From germline, CDR1 is SGHKS and CDR2 YYEKEE (reference sequence). This CDR3 is 13 amino acids long. V was trimmed by 2 bases and J by 5 bases, leaving 11 bases between them.

V is TRBV3-1 and J is TRBJ2-2; D unclear. The CDR3 has 15 residues. With 4 bases removed from V and 0 bases from J, the gap between germline ends came to 9 bases. From germline, CDR1 is LGHDT and CDR2 YNNKEL (reference sequence). CDR3 DNA: TGTGCCAGCAGCCCCAGTGGAGCGAACACCGGGGAGCTGTTTTTT. Amino acids: CASSPSGANTGELFF.

The chain combines TRBV20-1 with TRBJ2-7; D ambiguous. CDR1 and CDR2 from the germline V gene are DFQATT and SNEGSKA (reference sequence). This CDR3 spans 13 amino acids. Trimming left V 5 bases short and J 6 bases short, with 17 bases between. The CDR3 protein is CSAPDGLKGEQYF. For the CDR3, the DNA is TGCAGTGCTCCCGACGGCCTGAAAGGCGAGCAGTACTTC.

This clonotype was detected only a few times. The chain combines TRBV28 with TRBJ2-3, with TRBD2 identical over 10 bases. The CDR3 spans 16 residues. Losses at the gene ends were 9 bases for V and 5 bases for J; bases not matched to a gene: 14. CDR1 and CDR2 from the germline V gene are MDHEN and SYDVKM. CDR3 DNA sequence: TGTGCCAGAATGCCTATACTAGCGGGAATGGGAGATACGCAGTATTTT. Translating gives CARMPILAGMGDTQYF.

The CDR3 DNA is TGTGCCAGCAGTGCGGGCCTCGCGAAGCCCCAGCATTTT. Translating it yields CASSAGLAKPQHF. This rearrangement joins TRBV12-3 or TRBV12-4 to TRBJ1-5; D is unresolved. Trimming left V 5 bases short and J 8 bases short, with 13 bases between. The CDR3 contains 13 residues.

This chain connects TRBV7-9 to TRBJ2-7, with D unclear. CDR3 length equals 12 residues. The germline CDR1 and CDR2 sequences are SEHNR and FQNEAQ (reference sequence). With 5 bases removed from V and 2 bases from J, the gap between germline ends came to 7 bases. The CDR3 here is CASSPAPYEQYF. Here the CDR3 DNA reads TGTGCCAGCAGCCCCGCCCCCTACGAGCAGTACTTC.

This clonotype was observed once. V and J are TRBV7-2 and TRBJ2-3, with TRBD2 matching 8 bases. Germline loops: CDR1 SGHTA, CDR2 FQGNSA. The V and J ends lost 4 bases and 0 bases, in that order; junction bases with no gene match: 12. The CDR3 loop spans 18 amino acids. The CDR3 here is CASSWHQPGLGSTDTQYF. The CDR3 DNA reads as TGTGCCAGCAGCTGGCACCAACCGGGACTAGGAAGCACAGATACGCAGTATTTT.